This T cell receptor (beta chain) was sequenced in a study of vaccination effects on CD4 cells after COVID-19 (dated by TCRdb to between 2021 and 2024). Study-wide context: Each participant got two doses of an mRNA SARS-CoV-2 vaccine, either BNT162b2 or mRNA-1273. In both COVID-19 convalescent patients and infection-naive vaccine recipients, the study compared SARS-CoV-2 spike-specific CD4+ TCR repertoires from before mRNA vaccination with those from after it. Cultures from other donors in the study were sequenced using the Oncomine TCR Beta short-read assay on an Illumina iSeq 100. A total of more than 8 COVID-19 convalescent patients and a few SARS-CoV-2-naive healthy vaccine recipients were included in the full study. The study at large found these results: The study was limited by a small number of convalescent patients, and early post-infection timepoints were lacking. Both infection-induced and vaccine-induced clones contracted markedly at late post-vaccination timepoints, which is consistent with waning T cell responses. Among healthy vaccine recipients, nearly all vaccine-induced clones were SARS-CoV-2 mono-reactive, and only 1 of 255 was cross-reactive with common cold coronaviruses.

Via the germline V gene (reference sequence), CDR1 is MNHNY and CDR2 SVGAGI. Between the V and J ends, shortened by 8 bases and 5 bases respectively, the junction contains 9 bases. The CDR3 covers 12 residues, taking in both the cysteine and the phenylalanine. The only DNA kept is the CDR3, 36 bases in frame from the first base. This clone showed up just a few times. The antigen this receptor binds is unknown. No base-level quality is on record; no much larger clone is a single base apart. In the ViraFEST assay, PBMC were stimulated with viral peptide pools, and TCR sequencing was then used to find antigen-specific CD4+ T cell clonotypes based on their expansion. After less than 13 days of culture, CD4+ T cells were isolated with the EasySep CD4+ T cell isolation kit. Healthy vaccine recipients had no prior SARS-CoV-2 infection, confirmed by negative nucleocapsid antibodies before and after vaccination. Around 2 million PBMC per well were cultured in IMDM with about 5.4% human AB serum, roughly 10 IU/ml IL-2 and gentamicin, plus 10 ug/ml peptides. Half of the culture medium was replaced with fresh IL-2-containing medium on days 3 and 7. Unless noted otherwise, every peptide stimulation condition was cultured in triplicate wells. PBMC were separated from whole blood using Ficoll-Paque Plus gradient centrifugation and were then either cryopreserved at -140C or used fresh. The overlapping peptide pools covered the spike proteins of SARS-CoV-2 and of the common cold coronaviruses HCoV-NL63, HCoV-OC43 and HCoV-229E. The QIAamp micro DNA kit was used to extract genomic DNA from the cultured CD4+ T cells.

Receptor amplification or capture employed the immunoSEQ multiplex PCR assay. DNA from the cultured and isolated CD4+ T cells underwent TCR beta CDR3 sequencing. Concerning the study's data processing: The analysis removed non-productive TCR sequences, trimmed reads to the CDR3 region, and retained only CDR3s that were 7 or more amino acids long. The MANAFEST web app was used to pick out antigen-specific clonotypes by comparing their expansion in peptide wells with that in reference cultures. To count as positive, a clone had to show expansion at FDR<0.05 compared with the reference and with all other wells, an odds ratio above 5, and a frequency above 0.1% in two replicate wells. Cross-reactive clonotypes were defined as significantly expanded in SARS-CoV-2 spike wells and in at least one common cold coronavirus spike condition. CDR3 similarity was assessed by Levenshtein distance with the stringdist R package, and unrooted trees were built with ape in R 3.6.1. TCRdb took over this immuneACCESS table, retaining in-frame rearrangements with V and J assigned. Such tables are incomplete; in checked studies, under half of the missing clones stem from an unresolved V gene, and the remainder is unexplained. The V and J calls and clone size come from that table; D and trimming were worked out from the DNA. In all, the sample holds roughly 20,000 clones, and approximately 70% of those were seen once. Approximately 16% of the sample is held by the ten biggest clonotypes.

The source is a human donor who received a COVID-19 vaccine. Rearrangement joined TRBV6-6 to TRBJ2-2; perhaps TRBD2 is the D gene, with 6 bases matching. Sequences were derived from CD4+ T cells from PBMCs cultured with HCoV-229E spike peptides, sampled before COVID-19 vaccination. What the cell subset or site label conveys for this sample: HCoV-229E spike overlapping peptide pool stimulation. The DNA reads TGTGCCAGCGGAGGGGTGACCGGGGAGCTGTTTTTT. Its translation reads: CASGGVTGELFF.